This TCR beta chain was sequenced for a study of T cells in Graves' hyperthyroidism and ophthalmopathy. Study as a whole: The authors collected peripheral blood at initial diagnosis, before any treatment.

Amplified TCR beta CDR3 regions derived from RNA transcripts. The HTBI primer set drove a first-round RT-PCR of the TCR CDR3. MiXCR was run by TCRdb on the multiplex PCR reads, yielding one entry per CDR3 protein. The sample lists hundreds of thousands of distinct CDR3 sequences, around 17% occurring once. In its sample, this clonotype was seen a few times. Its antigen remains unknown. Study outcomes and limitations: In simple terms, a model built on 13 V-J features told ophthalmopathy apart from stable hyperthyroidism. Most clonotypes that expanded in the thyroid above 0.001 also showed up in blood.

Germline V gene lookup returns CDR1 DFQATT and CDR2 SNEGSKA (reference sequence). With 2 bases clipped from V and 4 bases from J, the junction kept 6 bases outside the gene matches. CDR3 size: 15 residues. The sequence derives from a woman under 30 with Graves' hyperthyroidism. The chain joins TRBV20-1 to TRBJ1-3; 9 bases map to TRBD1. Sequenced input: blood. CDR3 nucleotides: TGCAGTGCTAGAACGGGACAGGGAGGAGGAAACACCATATATTTT. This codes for CSARTGQGGGNTIYF.